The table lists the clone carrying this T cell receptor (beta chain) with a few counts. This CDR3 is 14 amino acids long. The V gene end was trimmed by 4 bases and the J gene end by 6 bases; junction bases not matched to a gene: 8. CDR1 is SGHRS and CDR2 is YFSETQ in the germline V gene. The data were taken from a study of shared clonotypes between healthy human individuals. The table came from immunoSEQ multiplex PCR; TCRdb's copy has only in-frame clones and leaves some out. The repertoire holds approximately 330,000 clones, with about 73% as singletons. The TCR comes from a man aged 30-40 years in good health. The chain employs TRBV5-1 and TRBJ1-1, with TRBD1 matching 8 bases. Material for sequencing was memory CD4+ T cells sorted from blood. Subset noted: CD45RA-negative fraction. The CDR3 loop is CASSPAGQVPEAFF. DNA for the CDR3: TGCGCCAGCAGCCCGGCGGGACAGGTCCCTGAAGCTTTCTTT. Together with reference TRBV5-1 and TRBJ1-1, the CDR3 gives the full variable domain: KAGVTQTPRYLIKTRGQQVTLSCSPISGHRSVSWYQQTPGQGLQFLFEYFSETQRNKGNFPGRFSGRQFSNSRSEMNVSTLELGDSALYLCASSPAGQVPEAFFGQGTRLTVV.